The 31 T cell receptor beta chains given below trace back to one sample, sequenced in a study of CD8 T cells in Susac syndrome. Reverse transcription used roughly 0.45 to 1 ug RNA and random hexamers. TCRdb analysed the immunoSEQ multiplex PCR reads with MiXCR anew, one entry per CDR3 protein. There are 200,000 to 250,000 distinct CDR3 sequences in the sample; approximately 94% occur only once, and about 0.14% lies in the top ten. The specimen sequenced was CD4+ T cells from PBMCs. These receptors all come from a human donor with Susac syndrome.

The chain recombines TRBV30 with TRBJ1-6; no reliable D call. The ends were cut back, 5 bases at V and 7 bases at J, with 6 bases in the middle. Looked up from germline, CDR1 is GTSNPN and CDR2 is SVGIG (reference sequence). The CDR3 contains 11 residues. CDR3 protein: CAWDRNSPLHF. The CDR3 DNA sequence: TGTGCCTGGGATAGAAATTCACCCCTCCACTTT.

The V call is TRBV19, the J call TRBJ1-1, with D possibly being TRBD1 (5 bases). CDR3 size: 14 residues. The germline CDR1 and CDR2 sequences are LNHDA and SQIVND (reference sequence). The V end lost 8 bases, the J end lost 0 bases, and 13 bases lay between the germline ends. CDR3 protein: CASHSGAMNTEAFF. The CDR3 bases are TGTGCCAGTCATTCCGGGGCGATGAACACTGAAGCTTTCTTT.

Details on this clonotype: The CDR3 end shows no conserved phenylalanine or tryptophan, and so a read error is likely. The DNA is left out, because the CDR3 cannot be placed on it with certainty; the CDR3 is given as TCRdb lists it. The chain employs TRBV28 and TRBJ1-1; the DNA was not used to check the table's D call, TRBD1. The germline CDR1 and CDR2 sequences are MDHEN and SYDVKM. Counting both end residues, the CDR3 totals 11 amino acids. This CDR3 reads CASSRTGSRSL.

This clonotype has only a few counts. The chain couples TRBV14 to TRBJ1-5; D remains unclear. The CDR3 is 12 residues long. V was cut by 0 bases and J by 6 bases, with 3 bases left in between. CDR1 SGHDN and CDR2 FVKESK come from the germline V gene. The CDR3 here is CASSQDGQPQHF. The CDR3 nucleotides are TGTGCCAGCAGCCAAGATGGTCAGCCCCAGCATTTT. The full variable domain, completed using reference TRBV14 and TRBJ1-5, is EAGVTQFPSHSVIEKGQTVTLRCDPISGHDNLYWYRRVMGKEIKFLLHFVKESKQDESGMPNNRFLAERTGGTYSTLKVQPAELEDSGVYFCASSQDGQPQHFGDGTRLSIL.

This clonotype was found once. The chain joins TRBV21-1 to TRBJ2-7; the table's D call of TRBD1 was not tested on the DNA. TRBV21-1 is flagged as a pseudogene. This CDR3 spans 14 amino acids. CDR3 nucleotide sequence: TGTGCCACCGTAACCGGGACAGGGCACATCGAGCAGTACTTC. This translates into CATVTGTGHIEQYF.

The V gene is TRBV4-2, the J gene TRBJ2-1, with D unclear. V was cut by 0 bases and J by 8 bases, with 2 bases left in between. The V gene's germline CDR1 is LGHNA and CDR2 YNFKEQ. The CDR3 runs 11 residues. CDR3 coding DNA: TGTGCCAGCAGCCAAGAAGATGAGCAGTTCTTC. It is translated as CASSQEDEQFF.

This clonotype was counted once. This rearrangement joins TRBV28 to TRBJ1-1; weak D call: TRBD1 (6 bases). The V and J ends lost 6 bases and 1 base respectively, with 9 bases between them. The CDR3 spans 13 residues. CDR1 MDHEN and CDR2 SYDVKM come from the germline V gene. The CDR3, as DNA: TGTGCCAGCAGGGGGGCCGGGAACACTGAAGCTTTCTTT. This gives the protein CASRGAGNTEAFF.

The CDR3 is CAWSATWGTDTQYF. CDR3 bases: TGTGCCTGGAGTGCTACCTGGGGCACAGATACGCAGTATTTT. The chain carries TRBV30 and TRBJ2-3; D gene unclear. The V and J ends lost 1 base and 1 base respectively, with 9 bases between them. The CDR3 spans 14 residues. Germline values: CDR1 GTSNPN, CDR2 SVGIG (reference sequence).

The chain links TRBV30 to TRBJ2-4; TRBD1 or TRBD2 may be the D gene (5 bases each). CDR3 size: 13 residues. CDR1 is GTSNPN and CDR2 is SVGIG in the germline V gene (reference sequence). V lost 5 bases to trimming and J lost 1 base, with 9 bases between them. CDR3 DNA: TGTGCCTGGGGGGGTCTGGCCAAAAACATTCAGTACTTC. Protein sequence: CAWGGLAKNIQYF.

The chain employs TRBV30 and TRBJ2-4; a weak D match, TRBD1 (5 bases). This CDR3 spans 14 amino acids. CDR1 and CDR2 (germline): GTSNPN, SVGIG (reference sequence). Trimming took 0 bases from V and 5 from J, leaving 11 bases between them. This CDR3 reads CAWSVGQGQNIQYF. The CDR3 DNA sequence: TGTGCCTGGAGTGTAGGCCAGGGCCAAAACATTCAGTACTTC. The full variable domain, completed using reference TRBV30 and TRBJ2-4, is SQTIHQWPATLVQPVGSPLSLECTVEGTSNPNLYWYRQAAGRGLQLLFYSVGIGQISSEVPQNLSASRPQDRQFILSSKKLLLSDSGFYLCAWSVGQGQNIQYFGAGTRLSVL.

V is TRBV15 and J is TRBJ1-1; D remains ambiguous. Germline loops: CDR1 LNHNV, CDR2 YYDKDF (reference sequence). This CDR3 is built from 13 residues. Trimming left V 1 base short and J 0 bases short, with 3 bases between. This CDR3 is CATSRALNTEAFF. The CDR3 bases are TGTGCCACCAGCAGAGCGCTGAACACTGAAGCTTTCTTT.

This chain joins TRBV7-2 and TRBJ2-7; a weak D match, TRBD2 (5 bases). Trimming cost V 2 bases and J 7 bases, with 15 bases left between them. CDR3 length equals 14 residues. Germline assignment: CDR1 SGHTA and CDR2 FQGNSA. CDR3 bases: TGTGCCAGCAGCTTACCGGGGTTTTTGGGAGAGCAGTACTTC. It is translated as CASSLPGFLGEQYF. Drawing the rest from reference TRBV7-2 and TRBJ2-7, the complete variable domain is GAGVSQSPSNKVTEKGKDVELRCDPISGHTALYWYRQSLGQGLEFLIYFQGNSAPDKSGLPSDRFSAERTGGSVSTLTIQRTQQEDSAVYLCASSLPGFLGEQYFGPGTRLTVT.

This sequence joins TRBV4-3 and TRBJ1-2; 9 positions match TRBD1. Germline CDR1 and CDR2: LGHNA and YSLEER. V shed 1 base and J 4 bases; nucleotides not matched to a gene: 10. This CDR3 is 17 amino acids long. This CDR3 is CASSQVQGQGSAYGYTF. In DNA, the CDR3 is TGCGCCAGCAGCCAAGTACAGGGACAGGGAAGCGCCTATGGCTACACCTTC.

The rearrangement uses TRBV19 and TRBJ1-5, with D possibly being TRBD1 (6 bases). The germline V gene encodes CDR1 LNHDA and CDR2 SQIVND (reference sequence). The CDR3 sequence is 17 residues long. The V gene lost 5 bases and the J gene lost 3 bases, with 20 bases spanning the gap. The CDR3 loop reads CASSPRGDTGFNQPQHF. CDR3 sequence (DNA): TGTGCCAGTAGTCCCCGCGGGGACACCGGATTCAATCAGCCCCAGCATTTT.

The chain carries TRBV7-9 and TRBJ1-6, with 7 bases identical to TRBD1. Per germline, CDR1 SEHNR and CDR2 FQNEAQ (reference sequence). CDR3 length equals 15 residues. J gave up 9 bases and V 5 bases, and 10 bases lay outside the gene matches. The CDR3 loop reads CASSIRQGEGSPLHF. The CDR3 coding sequence is TGTGCCAGCAGCATAAGACAGGGAGAAGGTTCACCCCTCCACTTT.

The gene calls are TRBV10-3 and TRBJ2-1; D perhaps matches TRBD1 (6 bases). The CDR3 runs 12 residues. Trimming took 8 bases from V and 9 from J, leaving 14 bases between them. In germline, CDR1 is ENHRY, CDR2 SYGVKD. The CDR3 here is CAIGKQGSEQFF. The CDR3 DNA sequence: TGTGCCATCGGGAAGCAGGGGAGTGAGCAGTTCTTC.

The CDR3 DNA reads as TGTGCCACCAGCAGAGATATGATGAACTCCTACGAGCAGTACTTC. This translates into CATSRDMMNSYEQYF. This chain joins TRBV15 and TRBJ2-7; the D is unclear. The CDR3 has 15 amino acids. Germline V gene sequence: CDR1 LNHNV, CDR2 YYDKDF (reference sequence). V dropped 0 bases and J dropped 0 bases, with 9 bases sitting between them. Based on the CDR3 plus reference TRBV15 and TRBJ2-7, the full variable domain is DAMVIQNPRYQVTQFGKPVTLSCSQTLNHNVMYWYQQKSSQAPKLLFHYYDKDFNNEADTPDNFQSRRPNTSFCFLDIRSPGLGDTAMYLCATSRDMMNSYEQYFGPGTRLTVT.

V is TRBV15 and J is TRBJ1-2; TRBD1 might be the D (5 bases). V was trimmed by 1 base and J by 6 bases, leaving 15 bases between them. Germline assignment: CDR1 LNHNV and CDR2 YYDKDF (reference sequence). CDR3 length: 15 residues. The CDR3 DNA reads TGTGCCACCAGCAGAGTTTTAGGGACCGGCGATGGCTACACCTTC. Its translation: CATSRVLGTGDGYTF.

The chain carries TRBV5-6 and TRBJ1-4; the D is unclear. This CDR3 has 14 residues. The germline V gene encodes CDR1 SGHDT and CDR2 YYEEEE. V gave up 1 base and J gave up 8 bases, with 12 bases separating them. The CDR3 loop reads CASSLSAAGEKLFF. CDR3 DNA: TGTGCCAGCAGCTTGTCGGCTGCGGGCGAAAAACTGTTTTTT.

The chain is built from TRBV5-1 and TRBJ2-7; 7 nucleotides agree with TRBD2. With V trimmed by 4 bases and J by 6 bases, 7 bases remained unmatched. The CDR3 runs 13 residues. From germline, CDR1 is SGHRS and CDR2 YFSETQ. The CDR3 nucleotides read TGCGCCAGCAGCCCCCCGGCGGGGGTCGAGCAGTACTTC. Its translation is CASSPPAGVEQYF.

The chain has TRBV30 and TRBJ1-2; 8 bases line up with TRBD1. J was trimmed by 2 bases and V by 1 base; bases with no gene match: 3. Germline loops: CDR1 GTSNPN, CDR2 SVGIG (reference sequence). This CDR3 region has 14 residues. The CDR3 DNA sequence: TGTGCCTGGAGTGCAGGGGGCGAGAACTATGGCTACACCTTC. It yields the protein CAWSAGGENYGYTF.

The sample holds one count of this clonotype. The CDR3 reads CASSSLKGGLAPLHF. The DNA for the CDR3 is TGTGCCAGCAGCTCGCTTAAAGGAGGCTTAGCACCCCTCCACTTT. The V call is TRBV5-4, the J call TRBJ1-6; no clear D gene. Trimming pared 3 bases from V and 11 bases from J, leaving 18 bases between. The CDR3 has 15 residues. Germline values: CDR1 SGHNT, CDR2 YYREEE (reference sequence).

This chain joins TRBV4-2 and TRBJ1-2; D ambiguous. Trimming removed 4 bases from V and 3 bases from J, with 15 bases in between. The CDR3 is 15 amino acids. From germline, CDR1 is LGHNA and CDR2 YNFKEQ. CDR3 in amino acids: CASSPRRAGDYGYTF. The CDR3 bases are TGTGCCAGCAGCCCCCGTAGAGCCGGGGACTATGGCTACACCTTC.

The V gene is TRBV5-6, the J gene TRBJ1-2; D unresolved. Germline CDR1 and CDR2: SGHDT and YYEEEE. The CDR3 spans 12 residues. Deletions cut 4 bases from V and 8 bases from J, with 12 bases between. The CDR3 reads CASSTQPMGYTF. For the CDR3, the DNA is TGTGCCAGCAGCACACAGCCTATGGGCTACACCTTC.

This chain's CDR3 is CASSSQGRGETQYF. The CDR3 coding sequence is TGTGCCAGTAGTAGCCAGGGGCGCGGCGAGACCCAGTACTTC. The V gene is TRBV19, the J gene TRBJ2-5; D is perhaps TRBD1 (6 bases). The germline gives CDR1 LNHDA, CDR2 SQIVND (reference sequence). The length of the CDR3 is 14 residues. V lost 4 bases and J 5 bases, leaving 14 bases between the germline ends.

The V gene is TRBV28, the J gene TRBJ1-2, with a possible D match to TRBD1 (5 bases). CDR1 and CDR2 (germline): MDHEN, SYDVKM. V lost 6 bases, J lost 8 bases, and 10 bases lay in between. This CDR3 comprises 11 residues. CDR3: CASRKGVGYTF. Here the CDR3 DNA reads TGTGCCAGCAGGAAAGGGGTAGGCTACACCTTC.

This rearrangement joins TRBV29-1 to TRBJ1-1; TRBD1 aligns across 7 bases. The CDR3 is 13 residues long. V dropped 2 bases and J dropped 1; count of bases not matched to a gene: 1. Germline CDR1 SQVTM, CDR2 ANQGSEA. CDR3 DNA: TGCAGCGTTGAACGACAGGGGAACACTGAAGCTTTCTTT. It translates to CSVERQGNTEAFF.

The chain has TRBV12-5 and TRBJ1-1; no clear D. The CDR3 length is 13 residues. The V end was cut by 6 bases, the J end by 10 bases, with 18 bases between. Looked up from germline, CDR1 is LGHNT and CDR2 is FRNRAP. DNA for the CDR3: TGTGCTAGTGGCTACGAGCTGGGCGGTGGAGCTTTCTTT. This gives the protein CASGYELGGGAFF.

This clonotype appeared a single time. The rearrangement links TRBV6-1 to TRBJ1-1; no firm D call. In germline, CDR1 is MNHNS, CDR2 SASEGT. V was trimmed by 5 bases and J by 0 bases, leaving 16 bases between them. The CDR3 covers 16 residues. CDR3 region: CASSQGRRPMNTEAFF. The CDR3 DNA reads TGTGCCAGCAGTCAAGGACGACGGCCCATGAACACTGAAGCTTTCTTT.

The chain is built from TRBV19 and TRBJ1-5; 8 nucleotides agree with TRBD1. The ends lost 8 bases at V and 7 bases at J; junction bases unmatched: 13. This CDR3 comprises 15 residues. The germline gives CDR1 LNHDA, CDR2 SQIVND (reference sequence). CDR3 region: CASGSGTGVYQPQHF. Written as DNA, the CDR3 is TGTGCCAGTGGTTCCGGGACAGGCGTTTACCAGCCCCAGCATTTT. Drawing the rest from reference TRBV19 and TRBJ1-5, the complete variable domain is DGGITQSPKYLFRKEGQNVTLSCEQNLNHDAMYWYRQDPGQGLRLIYYSQIVNDFQKGDIAEGYSVSREKKESFPLTVTSAQKNPTAFYLCASGSGTGVYQPQHFGDGTRLSIL.

The chain is built from TRBV30 and TRBJ1-4; no definite D call. The CDR3 runs 12 residues. Trimming stripped 1 base from V and 3 bases from J, with 3 bases between. The germline V gene encodes CDR1 GTSNPN and CDR2 SVGIG (reference sequence). CDR3 in amino acids: CAWSAPNEKLFF. The DNA of the CDR3 is TGTGCCTGGAGTGCTCCTAATGAAAAACTGTTTTTT.